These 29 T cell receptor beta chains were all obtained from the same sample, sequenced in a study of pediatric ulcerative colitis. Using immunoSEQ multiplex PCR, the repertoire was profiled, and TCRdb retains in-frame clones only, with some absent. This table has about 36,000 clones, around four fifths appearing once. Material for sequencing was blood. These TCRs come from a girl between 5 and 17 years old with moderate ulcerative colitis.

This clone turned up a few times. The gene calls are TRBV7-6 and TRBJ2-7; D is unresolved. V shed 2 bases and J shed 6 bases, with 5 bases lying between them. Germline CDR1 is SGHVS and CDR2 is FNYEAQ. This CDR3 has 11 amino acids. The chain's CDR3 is CASSLKGEQYF. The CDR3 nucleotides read TGTGCCAGCAGCTTAAAGGGCGAGCAGTACTTC. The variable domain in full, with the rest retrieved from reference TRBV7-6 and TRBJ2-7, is GAGVSQSPRYKVTKRGQDVALRCDPISGHVSLYWYRQALGQGPEFLTYFNYEAQQDKSGLPNDRFSAERPEGSISTLTIQRTEQRDSAMYRCASSLKGEQYFGPGTRLTVT.

The CDR3 loop reads CASSTGQSTDTQYF. CDR3 coding DNA: TGTGCCAGCAGTACGGGGCAGAGCACAGATACGCAGTATTTT. The chain joins TRBV25-1 to TRBJ2-3, with D perhaps matching TRBD1 or TRBD2 (5 bases each). Germline CDR1 reads MGHDK; CDR2 reads SYGVNS. V lost 5 bases, J lost 0 bases, and 9 bases lay in between. This CDR3 has 14 amino acids.

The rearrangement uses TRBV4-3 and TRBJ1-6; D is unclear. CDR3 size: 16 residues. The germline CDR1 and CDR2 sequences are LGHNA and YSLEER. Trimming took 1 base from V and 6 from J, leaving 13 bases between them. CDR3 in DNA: TGCGCCAGCAGCCAAGGGTTAACAAGCGGTAATTCACCCCTCCACTTT. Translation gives CASSQGLTSGNSPLHF.

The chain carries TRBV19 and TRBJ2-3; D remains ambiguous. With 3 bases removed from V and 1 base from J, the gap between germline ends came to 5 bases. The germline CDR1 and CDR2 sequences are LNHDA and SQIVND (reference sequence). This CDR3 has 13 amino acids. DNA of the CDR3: TGTGCCAGTAGTATGGCCGGCACAGATACGCAGTATTTT. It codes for CASSMAGTDTQYF.

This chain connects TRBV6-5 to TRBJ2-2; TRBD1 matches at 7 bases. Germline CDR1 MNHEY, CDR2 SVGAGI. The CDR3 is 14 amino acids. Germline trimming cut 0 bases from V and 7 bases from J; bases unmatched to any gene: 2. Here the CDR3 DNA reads TGTGCCAGCAGTTACTCCCCAGGGGGCGGGGAGCTGTTTTTT. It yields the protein CASSYSPGGGELFF.

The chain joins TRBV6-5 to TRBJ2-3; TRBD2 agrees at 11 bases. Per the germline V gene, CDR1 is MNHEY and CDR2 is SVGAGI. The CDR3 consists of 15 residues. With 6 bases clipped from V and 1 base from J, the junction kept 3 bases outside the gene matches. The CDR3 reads CASSRTSGRTDTQYF. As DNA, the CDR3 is TGTGCCAGCAGCCGGACTAGCGGGCGCACAGATACGCAGTATTTT.

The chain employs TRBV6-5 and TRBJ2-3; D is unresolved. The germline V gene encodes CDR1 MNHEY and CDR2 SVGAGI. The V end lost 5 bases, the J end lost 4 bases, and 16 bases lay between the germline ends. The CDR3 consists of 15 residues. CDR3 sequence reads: CASSLKEPSADTQYF. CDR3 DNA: TGTGCCAGCAGTCTAAAGGAACCTTCTGCAGATACGCAGTATTTT.

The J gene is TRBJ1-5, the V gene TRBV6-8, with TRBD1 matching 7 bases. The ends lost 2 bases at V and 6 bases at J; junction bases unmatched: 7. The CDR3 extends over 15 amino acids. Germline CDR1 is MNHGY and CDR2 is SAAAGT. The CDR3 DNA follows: TGTGCCAGCAGTTACGAGGGGGCGCGAACTCAGCCCCAGCATTTT. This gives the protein CASSYEGARTQPQHF.

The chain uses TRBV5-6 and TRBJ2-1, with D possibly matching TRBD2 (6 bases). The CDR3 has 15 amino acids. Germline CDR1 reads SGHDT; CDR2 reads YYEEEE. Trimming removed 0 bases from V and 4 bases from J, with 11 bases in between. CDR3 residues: CASSLARDSYNEQFF. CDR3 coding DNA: TGTGCCAGCAGCTTGGCCCGGGACTCATACAATGAGCAGTTCTTC.

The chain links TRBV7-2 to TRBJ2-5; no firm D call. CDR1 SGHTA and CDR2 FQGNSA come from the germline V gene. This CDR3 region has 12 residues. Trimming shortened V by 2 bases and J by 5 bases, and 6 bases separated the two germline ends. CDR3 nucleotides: TGTGCCAGCAGCTTATGGTCCGAGACCCAGTACTTC. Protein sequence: CASSLWSETQYF. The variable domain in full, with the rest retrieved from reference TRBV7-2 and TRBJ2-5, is GAGVSQSPSNKVTEKGKDVELRCDPISGHTALYWYRQSLGQGLEFLIYFQGNSAPDKSGLPSDRFSAERTGGSVSTLTIQRTQQEDSAVYLCASSLWSETQYFGPGTRLLVL.

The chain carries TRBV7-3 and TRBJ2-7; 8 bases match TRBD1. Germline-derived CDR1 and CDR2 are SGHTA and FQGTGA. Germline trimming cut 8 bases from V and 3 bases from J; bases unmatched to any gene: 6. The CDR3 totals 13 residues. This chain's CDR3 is CASGRDRLYEQYF. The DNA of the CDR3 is TGTGCCAGCGGCCGGGACAGGCTCTACGAGCAGTACTTC.

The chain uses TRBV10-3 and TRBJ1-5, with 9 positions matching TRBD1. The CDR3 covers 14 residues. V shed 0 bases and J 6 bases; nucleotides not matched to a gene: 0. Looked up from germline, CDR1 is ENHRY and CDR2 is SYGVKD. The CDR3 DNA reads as TGTGCCATCAGTGAGTCGACAGGGGGTCAGCCCCAGCATTTT. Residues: CAISESTGGQPQHF.

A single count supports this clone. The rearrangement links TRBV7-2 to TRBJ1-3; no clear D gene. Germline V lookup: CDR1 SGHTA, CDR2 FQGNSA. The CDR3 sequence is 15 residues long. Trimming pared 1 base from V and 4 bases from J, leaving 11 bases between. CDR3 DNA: TGTGCCAGCAGCTTAGAGGGCGGAATAGGAAACACCATATATTTT. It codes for CASSLEGGIGNTIYF.

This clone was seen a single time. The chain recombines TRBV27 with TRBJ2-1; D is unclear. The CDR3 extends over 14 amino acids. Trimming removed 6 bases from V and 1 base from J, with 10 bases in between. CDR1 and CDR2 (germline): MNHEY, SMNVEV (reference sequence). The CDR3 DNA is TGTGCCAGCAGAACTGGGTTTTCCTACAATGAGCAGTTCTTC. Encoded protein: CASRTGFSYNEQFF.

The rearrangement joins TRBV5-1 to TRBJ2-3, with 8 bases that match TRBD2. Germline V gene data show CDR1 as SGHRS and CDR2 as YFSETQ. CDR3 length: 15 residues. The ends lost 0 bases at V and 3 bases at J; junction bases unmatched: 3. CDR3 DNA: TGCGCCAGCAGCTTGGCCAGCGGGGGTACAGATACGCAGTATTTT. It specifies CASSLASGGTDTQYF.

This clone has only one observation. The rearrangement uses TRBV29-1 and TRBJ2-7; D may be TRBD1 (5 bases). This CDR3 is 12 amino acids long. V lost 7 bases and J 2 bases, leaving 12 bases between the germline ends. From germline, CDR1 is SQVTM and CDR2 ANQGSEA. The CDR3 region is CSAYDSTYEQYF. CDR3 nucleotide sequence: TGCAGCGCCTACGACAGTACCTACGAGCAGTACTTC.

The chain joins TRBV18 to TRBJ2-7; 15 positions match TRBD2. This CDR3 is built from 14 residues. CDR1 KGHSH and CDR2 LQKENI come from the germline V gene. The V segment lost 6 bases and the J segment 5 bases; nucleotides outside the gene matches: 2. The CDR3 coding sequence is TGTGCCAGCTCGGGACTAGCGGGAGGTGACGAGCAGTACTTC. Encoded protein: CASSGLAGGDEQYF.

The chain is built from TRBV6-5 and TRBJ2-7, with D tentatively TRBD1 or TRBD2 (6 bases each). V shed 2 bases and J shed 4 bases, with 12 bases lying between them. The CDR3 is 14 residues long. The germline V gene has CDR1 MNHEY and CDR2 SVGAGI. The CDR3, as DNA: TGTGCCAGCAGTTACGGGGGGCCGGATTACGAGCAGTACTTC. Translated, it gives CASSYGGPDYEQYF.

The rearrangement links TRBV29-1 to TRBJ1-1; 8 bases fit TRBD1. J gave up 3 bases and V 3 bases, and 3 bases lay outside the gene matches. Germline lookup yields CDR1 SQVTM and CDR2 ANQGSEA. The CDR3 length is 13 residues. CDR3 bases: TGCAGCGTTGACGAGACAGGGGACACTGAAGCTTTCTTT. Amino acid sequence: CSVDETGDTEAFF.

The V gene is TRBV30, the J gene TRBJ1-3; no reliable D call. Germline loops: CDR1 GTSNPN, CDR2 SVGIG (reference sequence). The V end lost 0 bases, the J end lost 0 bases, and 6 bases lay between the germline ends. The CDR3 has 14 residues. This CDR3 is CAWSVGFSGNTIYF. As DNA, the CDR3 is TGTGCCTGGAGTGTAGGCTTCTCTGGAAACACCATATATTTT.

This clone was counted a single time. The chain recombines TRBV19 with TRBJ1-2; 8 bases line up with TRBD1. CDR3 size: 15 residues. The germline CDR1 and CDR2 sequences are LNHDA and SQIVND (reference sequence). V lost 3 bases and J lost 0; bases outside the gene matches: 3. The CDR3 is CASSMGTGSNYGYTF. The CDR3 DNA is TGTGCCAGTAGTATGGGGACAGGATCTAACTATGGCTACACCTTC.

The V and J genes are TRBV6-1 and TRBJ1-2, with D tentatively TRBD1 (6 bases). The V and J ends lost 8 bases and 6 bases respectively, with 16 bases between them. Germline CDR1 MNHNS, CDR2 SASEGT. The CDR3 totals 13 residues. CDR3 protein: CASDWMTGHGYTF. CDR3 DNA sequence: TGTGCCAGCGATTGGATGACAGGCCATGGCTACACCTTC.

The chain's CDR3 is CASSWGGWETQYF. CDR3 sequence (DNA): TGTGCCAGCAGCTGGGGGGGCTGGGAGACCCAGTACTTC. The chain employs TRBV6-5 and TRBJ2-5; possible D gene TRBD2, 7 bases. Trimming took 6 bases from V and 5 from J, leaving 13 bases between them. The CDR3 sequence is 13 residues long. The germline gives CDR1 MNHEY, CDR2 SVGAGI.

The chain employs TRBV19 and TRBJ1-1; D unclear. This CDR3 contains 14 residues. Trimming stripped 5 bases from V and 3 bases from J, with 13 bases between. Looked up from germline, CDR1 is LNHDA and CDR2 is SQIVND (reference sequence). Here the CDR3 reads CASSSGVGDTEAFF. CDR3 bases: TGTGCCAGTAGTTCTGGGGTCGGGGACACTGAAGCTTTCTTT.

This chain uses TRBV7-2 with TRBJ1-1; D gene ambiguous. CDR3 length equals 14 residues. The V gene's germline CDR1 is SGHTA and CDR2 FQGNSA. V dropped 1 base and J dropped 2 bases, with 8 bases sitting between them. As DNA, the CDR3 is TGTGCCAGCAGCTTAGACTTACCAAACACTGAAGCTTTCTTT. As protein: CASSLDLPNTEAFF.

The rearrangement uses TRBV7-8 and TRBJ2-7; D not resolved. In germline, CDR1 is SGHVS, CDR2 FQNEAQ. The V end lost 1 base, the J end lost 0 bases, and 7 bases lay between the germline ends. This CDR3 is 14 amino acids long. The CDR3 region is CASSLVPASYEQYF. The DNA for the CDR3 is TGTGCCAGCAGCTTAGTCCCAGCCTCCTACGAGCAGTACTTC. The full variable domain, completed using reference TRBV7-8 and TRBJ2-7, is GAGVSQSPRYKVAKRGQDVALRCDPISGHVSLFWYQQALGQGPEFLTYFQNEAQLDKSGLPSDRFFAERPEGSVSTLKIQRTQQEDSAVYLCASSLVPASYEQYFGPGTRLTVT.

Here the CDR3 reads CASRRGEIGYTF. CDR3 nucleotides: TGTGCCAGCAGAAGGGGGGAAATTGGCTACACCTTC. The V gene is TRBV28, the J gene TRBJ1-2; D possibly corresponds to TRBD1 (6 bases). The CDR3 length is 12 residues. The ends were cut back, 6 bases at V and 7 bases at J, with 12 bases in the middle. The germline gives CDR1 MDHEN, CDR2 SYDVKM.

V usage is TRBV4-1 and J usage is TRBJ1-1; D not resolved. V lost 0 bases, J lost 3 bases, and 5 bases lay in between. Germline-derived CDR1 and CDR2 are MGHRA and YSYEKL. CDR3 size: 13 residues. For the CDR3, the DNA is TGCGCCAGCAGCCAAGAGTCGGACACTGAAGCTTTCTTT. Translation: CASSQESDTEAFF.

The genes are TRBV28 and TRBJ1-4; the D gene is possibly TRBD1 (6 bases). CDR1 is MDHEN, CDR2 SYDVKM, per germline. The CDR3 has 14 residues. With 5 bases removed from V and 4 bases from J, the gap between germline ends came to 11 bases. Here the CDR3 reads CASSVQGNNEKLFF. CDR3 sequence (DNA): TGTGCCAGCAGTGTACAGGGAAATAATGAAAAACTGTTTTTT.